The present entry profiles one T cell receptor (beta chain) with its context. As yet, its antigen is unknown. The CDR3 has 16 residues. The V gene's germline CDR1 is LGHDT and CDR2 YNNKEL (reference sequence). The data stem from a study of T cells expressing NK-cell markers. Study-wide background: Within the sequenced cohort of eight donors, seven exhibited HCMV seropositivity and one was seronegative.

Regarding the study as a whole: Questions lingered over whether expanded NKG2C+ T cell clones were HCMV-specific. These clonotypes additionally ranked first within the CD3+CD56-NKG2C+ fraction of four donors.

cDNA encoding TCR beta was synthesized via 5'RACE template switching incorporating UMIs. TCRdb re-analyzed the 5' RACE reads; it lists each CDR3 protein once, without DNA. The sample holds 150,000 or so distinct CDR3 sequences. This receptor was taken from a woman between 18 and 69 years old in good health. Sequenced: blood T cells: a sorted CD56 or NKG2C T cell subset, CD4+ or CD8+ T cells, or bulk PBMC T cells (not recorded which). The V call is TRBV3-1, the J call TRBJ2-3; TCRdb's assignment of TRBD2 cannot be checked, as there is no DNA. CDR3 sequence reads: CASSLTSGGSTDTQYF.